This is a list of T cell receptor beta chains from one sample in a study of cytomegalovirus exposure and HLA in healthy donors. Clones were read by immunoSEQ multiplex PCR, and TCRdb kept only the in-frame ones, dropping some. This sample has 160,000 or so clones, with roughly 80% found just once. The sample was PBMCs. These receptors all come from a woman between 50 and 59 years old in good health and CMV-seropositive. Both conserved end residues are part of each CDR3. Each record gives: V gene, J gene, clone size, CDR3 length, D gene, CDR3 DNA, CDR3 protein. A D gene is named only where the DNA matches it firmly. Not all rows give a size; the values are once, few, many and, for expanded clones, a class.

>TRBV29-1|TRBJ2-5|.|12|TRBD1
TGCAGCGCCGCGACAGGGTCCGGGACCCAGTACTTC
CSAATGSGTQYF
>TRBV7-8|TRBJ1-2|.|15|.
TGTGCCAGCAGCACCCACATTACCGATAACTATGGCTACACCTTC
CASSTHITDNYGYTF
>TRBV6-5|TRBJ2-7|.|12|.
TGTGCCAGCAGGCGCCCGGGGGACGAGCAGTACTTC
CASRRPGDEQYF
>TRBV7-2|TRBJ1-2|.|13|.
TGTGCCAGCAGCGCCGACAGGTCAGGAGGCTACACCTTC
CASSADRSGGYTF
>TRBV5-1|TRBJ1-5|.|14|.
TGCGCCAGCAGCTTGGGGGAGCCGGACCAGCCCCAGCATTTT
CASSLGEPDQPQHF
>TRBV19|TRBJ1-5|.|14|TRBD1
TGTGCCAGTAGTATACCCCAGGGGGACCAGCCCCAGCATTTT
CASSIPQGDQPQHF
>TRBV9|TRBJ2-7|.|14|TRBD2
TGTGCCAGCAGCCTAGCGGGGGGCGACTACGAGCAGTACTTC
CASSLAGGDYEQYF
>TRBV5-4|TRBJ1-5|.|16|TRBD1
TGTGCCAGCAGCTTCACCGGACAGGGGAACAATCAGCCCCAGCATTTT
CASSFTGQGNNQPQHF
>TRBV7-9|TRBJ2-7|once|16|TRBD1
TGTGCCAGCAGCTCCTCCCGGGACAGGGCATTATACGAGCAGTACTTC
CASSSSRDRALYEQYF
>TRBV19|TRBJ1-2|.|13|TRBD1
TGTGCCACCACTAAGACAGGGTCCTATGGCTACACCTTC
CATTKTGSYGYTF
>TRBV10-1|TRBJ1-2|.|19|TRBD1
TGCGCCAGCAGTGCACTTAAACCGGGACAGGGGGCCGCTAACTATGGCTACACCTTC
CASSALKPGQGAANYGYTF
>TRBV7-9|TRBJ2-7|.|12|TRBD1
TGTGCCAGCAGCCGGACAGGGAACGAGCAGTACTTC
CASSRTGNEQYF
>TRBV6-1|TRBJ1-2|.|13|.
TGTGCCAGCACCCATGACAGAAACTATGGCTACACCTTC
CASTHDRNYGYTF
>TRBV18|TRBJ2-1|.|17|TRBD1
TGTGCCAGCTCACTTGAAACCGGGACAGGGCGAGGGGTTGAGCAGTTCTTC
CASSLETGTGRGVEQFF
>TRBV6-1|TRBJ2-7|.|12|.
TGTGCCAGCAGAGGGGAGGTCTACGAGCAGTACTTC
CASRGEVYEQYF
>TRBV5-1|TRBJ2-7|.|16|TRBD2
TGCGCCAGCAGCTTGGGGCTAGCGGGGGCGACCTACGAGCAGTACTTC
CASSLGLAGATYEQYF
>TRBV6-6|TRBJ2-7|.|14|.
TGTGCCAGCAACCCCGGACTGGCCCCCTACGAGCAGTACTTC
CASNPGLAPYEQYF
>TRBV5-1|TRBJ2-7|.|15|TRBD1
TGCGCCAGCAGCTCCGGACAGGGGAGGATTAGCGAGCAGTACTTC
CASSSGQGRISEQYF
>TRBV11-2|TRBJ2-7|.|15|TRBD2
TGTGCCAGCAGCTTTGTGGGGGGGGAGGGCTACGAGCAGTACTTC
CASSFVGGEGYEQYF
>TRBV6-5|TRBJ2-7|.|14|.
TGTGCCAGCCGTTGGGACACCCTTACCTACGAGCAGTACTTC
CASRWDTLTYEQYF
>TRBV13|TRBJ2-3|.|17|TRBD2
TGTGCCAGCAGCCCGAAAAAGCGGGAAGCTAGCACAGATACGCAGTATTTT
CASSPKKREASTDTQYF
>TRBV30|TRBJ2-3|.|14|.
TGTGCCTGGAGAGACGACAGCCGCACAGATACGCAGTATTTT
CAWRDDSRTDTQYF
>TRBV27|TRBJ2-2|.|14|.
TGTGCCAGCAGTTTGGCGGCGAACACCGGGGAGCTGTTTTTT
CASSLAANTGELFF
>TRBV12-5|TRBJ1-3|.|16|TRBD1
TGTGCTAGTGGTTACTTAGGACAGGGTGGTGGAAACACCATATATTTT
CASGYLGQGGGNTIYF
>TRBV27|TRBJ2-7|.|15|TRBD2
TGTGCCAGCAGATCCGGGACTAGCGGTACCTACGAGCAGTACTTC
CASRSGTSGTYEQYF
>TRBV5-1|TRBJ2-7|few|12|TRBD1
TGCGCCAGCAGCGGACAGGGCTACGAGCAGTACTTC
CASSGQGYEQYF
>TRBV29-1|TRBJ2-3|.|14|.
TGCAGCGTTGAGAACAGGAGGGTGACAGATACGCAGTATTTT
CSVENRRVTDTQYF
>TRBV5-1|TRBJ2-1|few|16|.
TGCGCCAGCAGCTTGGGGTCCCCAGGTCCAATCAATGAGCAGTTCTTC
CASSLGSPGPINEQFF
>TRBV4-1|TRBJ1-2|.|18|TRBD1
TGCGCCAGCAGCCAAGCCCCCCCCCGCGGGACAGGGGAGGATGGCTACACCTTC
CASSQAPPRGTGEDGYTF
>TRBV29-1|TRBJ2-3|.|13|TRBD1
TGCAGCGTTGAAGTCACAGGGGTTCAGACGCAGTATTTT
CSVEVTGVQTQYF
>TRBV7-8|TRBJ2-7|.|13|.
TGTGCCAGCAGCTTAGAACTTTCGTACGAGCAGTACTTC
CASSLELSYEQYF
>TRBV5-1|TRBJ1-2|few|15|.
TGCGCCAGCAGCTTGGCAGGGCTTGTTCTGGATGGCTACACCTTC
CASSLAGLVLDGYTF
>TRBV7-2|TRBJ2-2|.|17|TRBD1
TGTGCCAGCAGAAAGTCCCCGGGACAGGGAATTTCCGGGGAGCTGTTTTTT
CASRKSPGQGISGELFF
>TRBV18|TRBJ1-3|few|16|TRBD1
TGTGCCAGCTCACCATTTGGACAGGGAAATGGAAACACCATATATTTT
CASSPFGQGNGNTIYF
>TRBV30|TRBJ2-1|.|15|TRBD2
TGTGCCTGGGACCCGCCTCGGACTAGCGGGGGCGAGCAGTTCTTC
CAWDPPRTSGGEQFF
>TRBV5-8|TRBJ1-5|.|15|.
TGTGCCAGCAGCTTTGCGCTTTTGAGCAATCAGCCCCAGCATTTT
CASSFALLSNQPQHF
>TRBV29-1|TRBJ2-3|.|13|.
TGCAGCGTTGGAGGCATGTACACAGATACGCAGTATTTT
CSVGGMYTDTQYF
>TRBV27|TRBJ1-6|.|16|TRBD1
TGTGCCAGCAGTTTATCCCGGGACAGGGAAGGTTCACCCCTCCACTTT
CASSLSRDREGSPLHF
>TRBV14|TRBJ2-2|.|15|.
TGTGCCAGCAGCCAATCCGGGGTGGGCACCGGGGAGCTGTTTTTT
CASSQSGVGTGELFF
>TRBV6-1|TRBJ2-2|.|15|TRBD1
TGTGCCAGCAGTTTTAGGACAGGCCCCACCGGGGAGCTGTTTTTT
CASSFRTGPTGELFF
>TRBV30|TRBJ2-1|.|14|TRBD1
TGTGCCTGGAACTCCGGGACAGGGCGAAATGAGCAGTTCTTC
CAWNSGTGRNEQFF
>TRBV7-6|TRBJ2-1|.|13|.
TGTGCCAGCAGCTTATTTAGTTACAATGAGCAGTTCTTC
CASSLFSYNEQFF
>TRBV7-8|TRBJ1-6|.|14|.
TGTGCCAGCAGCTTACTTTCCGGGGAATCACCCCTCCACTTT
CASSLLSGESPLHF
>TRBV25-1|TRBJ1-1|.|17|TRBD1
TGTGCCAGCAGTGAAGAAAAGGGCGGACAGGGATCAGCTGAAGCTTTCTTT
CASSEEKGGQGSAEAFF
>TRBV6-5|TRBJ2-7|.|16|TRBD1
TGTGCCAGCAGTTACACTGAAACCGGGACAGGGGGCGAGCAGTACTTC
CASSYTETGTGGEQYF
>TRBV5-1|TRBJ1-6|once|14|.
TGCGCCAGCAGCCCGGAATTATCCGGGTCACCCCTCCACTTT
CASSPELSGSPLHF